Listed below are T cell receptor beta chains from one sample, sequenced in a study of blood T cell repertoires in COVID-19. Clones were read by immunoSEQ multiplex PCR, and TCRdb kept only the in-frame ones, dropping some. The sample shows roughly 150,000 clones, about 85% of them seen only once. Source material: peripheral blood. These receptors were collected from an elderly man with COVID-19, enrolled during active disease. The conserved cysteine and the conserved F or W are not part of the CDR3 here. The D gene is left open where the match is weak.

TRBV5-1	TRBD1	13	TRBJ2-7	ASSGDRGYSYEQY
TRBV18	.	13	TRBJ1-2	ASSQQGSPNYGYT
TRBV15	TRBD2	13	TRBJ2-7	ATSREGGGSYEQY
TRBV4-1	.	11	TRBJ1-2	ASSPNRDGGYT
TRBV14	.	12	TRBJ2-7	ASSQESANYEQY
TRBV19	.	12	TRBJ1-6	ASRQGKASSPLH
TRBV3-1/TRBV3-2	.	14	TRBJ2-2	ASSPGSSGNTGELF
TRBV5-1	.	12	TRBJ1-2	ASSLSGVNYGYT
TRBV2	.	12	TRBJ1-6	ASGPMGGNSPLH
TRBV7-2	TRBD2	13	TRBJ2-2	ASSALAGGNGELF
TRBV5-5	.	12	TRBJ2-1	ASSWGVGPNEQF
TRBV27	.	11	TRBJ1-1	ASSLYRNTEAF
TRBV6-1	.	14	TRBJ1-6	ASSEVEGSYNSPLH
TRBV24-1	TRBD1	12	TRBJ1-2	ATSDMGQGMGYT
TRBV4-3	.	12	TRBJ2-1	ASSQATSRNEQF
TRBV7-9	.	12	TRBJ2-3	ASSQGGGEGTQY
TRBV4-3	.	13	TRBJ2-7	ASSQGTEPSYEQY
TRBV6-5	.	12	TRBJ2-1	ASSLASSYNEQF
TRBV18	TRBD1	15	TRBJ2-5	ASSPGQGIPYQETQY
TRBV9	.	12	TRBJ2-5	ASSVGVTQETQY
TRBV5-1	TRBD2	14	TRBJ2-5	ASSFLAGGYSETQY
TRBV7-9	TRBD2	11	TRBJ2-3	ASSSSGLNTQY
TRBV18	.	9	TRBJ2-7	ASSPDSEQY
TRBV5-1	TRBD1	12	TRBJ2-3	ASSTGQGADTQY
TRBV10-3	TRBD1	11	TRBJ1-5	AISDTGDQPQH
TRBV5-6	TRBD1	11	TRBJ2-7	ASSWDRNYEQY
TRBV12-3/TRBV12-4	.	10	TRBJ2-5	ASRQKQETQY
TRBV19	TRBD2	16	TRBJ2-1	ASSVLAGGFYSYNEQF
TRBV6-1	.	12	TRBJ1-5	ASSEQRAEQPQH
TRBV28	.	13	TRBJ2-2	ASSLAQVNTGELF
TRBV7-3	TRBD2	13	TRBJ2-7	ASSLGTGTNDEQY
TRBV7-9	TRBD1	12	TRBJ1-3	ATRQGTSGNTIY
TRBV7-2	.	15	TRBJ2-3	ASSLGFLETPPDTQY
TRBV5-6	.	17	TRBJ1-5	ASSFLSHLGSNSNQPQH
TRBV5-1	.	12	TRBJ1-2	ASSLSQGTIGYT
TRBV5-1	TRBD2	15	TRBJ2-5	ASNSALAGGRVETQY
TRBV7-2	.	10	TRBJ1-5	ASGGPNQPQH
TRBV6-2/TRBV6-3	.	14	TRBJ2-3	ASSSHSRGSTDTQY
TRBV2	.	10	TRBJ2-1	ASIWQANEQF
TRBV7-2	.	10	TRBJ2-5	ASSLQGETQY
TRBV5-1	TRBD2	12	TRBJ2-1	ASRLAGGYIEQF
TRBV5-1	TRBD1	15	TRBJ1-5	ASSLGGTGVGNQPQH
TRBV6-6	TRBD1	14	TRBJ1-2	ASSYPSDRGNYGYT
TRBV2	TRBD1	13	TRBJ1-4	ASSVDRGTNEKLF
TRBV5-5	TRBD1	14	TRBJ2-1	ASSLGTGLYYNEQF
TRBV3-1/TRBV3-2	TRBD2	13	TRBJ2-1	ASSLPGTSYNEQF
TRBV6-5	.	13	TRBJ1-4	ASTDSPRGSEKLF
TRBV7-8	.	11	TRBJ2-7	ASSRDTHYEQY
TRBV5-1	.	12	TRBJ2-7	ASSLVGLHYEQY
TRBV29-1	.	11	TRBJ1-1	SVETGLNTEAF
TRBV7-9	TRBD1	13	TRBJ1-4	ASSTRDRVNEKLF
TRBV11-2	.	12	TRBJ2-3	ASSLLQSTDTQY
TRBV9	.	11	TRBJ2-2	ASSVLYTGELF
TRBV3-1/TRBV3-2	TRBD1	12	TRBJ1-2	ASSQGQATYGYT
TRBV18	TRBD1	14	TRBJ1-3	ASSLGTAFSGNTIY